The clone carrying this T cell receptor (beta chain) was counted between two and nine times. What it binds is not known. Findings of the study overall: In terms of TCR gene usage, tumor memory CD4+ T cells clustered together with blood and lymph node memory CD4+ cells, as well as with lymph node naive CD4+ cells.

Looked up from germline, CDR1 is LGHDT and CDR2 is YNNKEL (reference sequence). This CDR3 region has 16 residues. With 0 bases removed from V and 2 bases from J, the gap between germline ends came to 12 bases. After constant-region reverse-primer amplification, full-length variable regions underwent semi-nested PCR with Nested Universal Primer A. MiXCR, applied by TCRdb to the 5' RACE reads, yields one record per CDR3 protein. The repertoire holds tens of thousands of distinct CDR3 sequences, with roughly 25% as singletons. Purified naive CD4+ T cells were depleted of CD25+ Tregs. The V gene is TRBV3-1, the J gene TRBJ2-3; D possibly corresponds to TRBD2 (5 bases). The sequenced material came from naive CD4+ T cells sorted from a lymph node. Subset noted: naive CD4+ T cells, CD4+CD45RA+CD25-. The sequence derives from a female donor with breast cancer. The CDR3 DNA reads TGTGCCAGCAGCCAAGACGAGGAGGCAACCACAGATACGCAGTATTTT. Its translation is CASSQDEEATTDTQYF.